These 22 T cell receptor beta chains were all obtained from the same sample, sequenced in a study of TIL therapy for anti-PD-1-resistant metastatic lung cancer. The immunoSEQ assay was v3. This table comes from immunoSEQ multiplex PCR, and its TCRdb copy is limited to in-frame clones, with some not included. Of tens of thousands of clones listed, roughly 72% are singletons. Stated time point: pre-treatment sample, taken before nivolumab and TIL therapy. Most excised metastases sampled were pleural nodules or supraclavicular lymph nodes. The sequencing here drew on tumor tissue, taken at baseline. Receptor source: a person between 30 and 80 years old with non-small cell lung cancer.

This clone was seen a few times. The chain is built from TRBV10-3 and TRBJ2-3; D gene unclear. Germline V gives CDR1 ENHRY, CDR2 SYGVKD. The CDR3 totals 15 residues. V gave up 5 bases and J gave up 2 bases, with 14 bases separating them. CDR3 coding DNA: TGTGCCATCAGTAACGGACCCACCTACACAGATACGCAGTATTTT. It codes for CAISNGPTYTDTQYF.

This clone appeared a few times. The V gene is TRBV5-5, the J gene TRBJ1-5, with D possibly being TRBD1 (5 bases). Trimming stripped 4 bases from V and 7 bases from J, with 18 bases between. The CDR3 has 15 amino acids. Germline V gives CDR1 SGHKS, CDR2 YYEKEE (reference sequence). CDR3 protein: CASSPGTIVNQPQHF. CDR3 nucleotide sequence: TGTGCCAGCAGCCCGGGGACGATTGTCAACCAGCCCCAGCATTTT. The full variable domain, with the rest looked up from reference TRBV5-5 and TRBJ1-5, is DAGVTQSPTHLIKTRGQQVTLRCSPISGHKSVSWYQQVLGQGPQFIFQYYEKEERGRGNFPDRFSARQFPNYSSELNVNALLLGDSALYLCASSPGTIVNQPQHFGDGTRLSIL.

This clone was seen only a few times. The V gene is TRBV7-9, the J gene TRBJ2-1; the D gene is possibly TRBD2 (7 bases). The CDR3 is 11 amino acids. Germline CDR1 reads SEHNR; CDR2 reads FQNEAQ (reference sequence). Trimming shortened V by 2 bases and J by 16 bases, and 12 bases separated the two germline ends. The CDR3, as DNA: TGTGCCAGCAGCTTAAACGGGGGGCCATTCTTC. Its translation is CASSLNGGPFF.

The chain couples TRBV6-1 to TRBJ1-6, with D uncertain. Germline V gene data show CDR1 as MNHNS and CDR2 as SASEGT. Trimming removed 7 bases from V and 8 bases from J, with 12 bases in between. The CDR3 loop spans 13 amino acids. The CDR3 DNA reads as TGTGCCAGCAACCCGCAAAACCATTCACCCCTCCACTTT. The encoded protein is CASNPQNHSPLHF.

The chain joins TRBV11-2 to TRBJ2-5; either TRBD1 or TRBD2 may fit D (6 bases each). V lost 1 base and J lost 5, with 14 bases in between. Germline-derived CDR1 and CDR2 are SGHAT and FQNNGV. This CDR3 contains 15 residues. CDR3 sequence: CASSLGDGGGETQYF. As DNA, the CDR3 is TGTGCCAGCAGCTTAGGGGACGGGGGCGGCGAGACCCAGTACTTC.

Details on this clone: Compared with germline, one end of the junction differs, possibly owing to a read error. The gene calls are TRBV7-7 and TRBJ2-2; 9 bases are a match to TRBD2. CDR3 length equals 16 residues. Germline values: CDR1 SSHAT, CDR2 FNYEAQ (reference sequence). The CDR3 loop reads CASSFNSGGHAGELFF. The CDR3 DNA reads TGTGCTAGCAGCTTTAATAGCGGGGGACACGCCGGGGAGCTGTTTTTT.

V usage is TRBV19 and J usage is TRBJ2-3; either TRBD1 or TRBD2 may fit D (6 bases each). The V end was cut by 3 bases, the J end by 6 bases, with 16 bases between. This CDR3 contains 15 residues. Germline V gives CDR1 LNHDA, CDR2 SQIVND (reference sequence). The CDR3 coding sequence is TGTGCCAGTAGTATCGCTCGGGGGCTAGTGGATACGCAGTATTTT. Translated: CASSIARGLVDTQYF.

The gene calls are TRBV6-5 and TRBJ2-5; 7 nucleotides match TRBD2. Per the germline V gene, CDR1 is MNHEY and CDR2 is SVGAGI. CDR3 length: 13 amino acids. The J segment lost 5 bases and the V segment lost 8 bases, leaving 8 bases of the junction unmatched. The DNA of the CDR3 is TGTGCCAGCTTCGCGGGGGTGGGGGAGACCCAGTACTTC. It is translated as CASFAGVGETQYF.

V usage is TRBV30 and J usage is TRBJ1-2; D is uncertain. The CDR3 covers 13 residues. Deletions cut 1 base from V and 4 bases from J, with 10 bases between. Looked up from germline, CDR1 is GTSNPN and CDR2 is SVGIG (reference sequence). CDR3: CAWSGGLGYGYTF. As DNA, the CDR3 is TGTGCCTGGAGTGGAGGGTTAGGCTATGGCTACACCTTC.

A few counts support this clone. The chain joins TRBV14 to TRBJ2-7; possible D gene TRBD2, 5 bases. This CDR3 spans 17 amino acids. Per germline, CDR1 SGHDN and CDR2 FVKESK. V lost 2 bases and J lost 2, with 19 bases in between. CDR3 amino acids: CASSQLSGPTTPYEQYF. The CDR3 DNA reads as TGTGCCAGCAGCCAACTAAGCGGACCGACGACCCCCTACGAGCAGTACTTC.

This clone is a singleton in its sample. The chain joins TRBV7-6 to TRBJ2-5, with D maybe TRBD1 (6 bases). The CDR3 length is 12 residues. Germline values: CDR1 SGHVS, CDR2 FNYEAQ. V lost 5 bases, J lost 3 bases, and 7 bases lay in between. CDR3 coding DNA: TGTGCCAGCAGCCCAGGGGAAGAGACCCAGTACTTC. This sequence encodes CASSPGEETQYF.

This chain links TRBV4-3 with TRBJ1-1; the D is unclear. Per germline, CDR1 LGHNA and CDR2 YSLEER. Trimming took off 4 bases at V and 3 bases at J, with 15 bases between the two ends. CDR3 length equals 15 residues. In DNA, the CDR3 is TGCGCCAGCAGCCGGTCGGTAGAGGGAGACACTGAAGCTTTCTTT. This gives the protein CASSRSVEGDTEAFF.

V usage is TRBV7-2 and J usage is TRBJ2-2, with D possibly matching TRBD1 (6 bases). The length of the CDR3 is 17 residues. Trimming shortened V by 5 bases and J by 6 bases, and 22 bases separated the two germline ends. The V gene's germline CDR1 is SGHTA and CDR2 FQGNSA. CDR3 region: CASSIGQPGSRSGELFF. Here the CDR3 DNA reads TGTGCCAGCAGCATCGGACAGCCGGGGAGTAGGTCCGGGGAGCTGTTTTTT.

This clone is judged medium-sized. V gene TRBV6-5 combines with J gene TRBJ2-7, with TRBD1 identical over 7 bases. In germline, CDR1 is MNHEY, CDR2 SVGAGI. The V and J ends lost 5 bases and 2 bases, in that order; junction bases with no gene match: 6. There are 14 residues in the CDR3. CDR3 sequence (DNA): TGTGCCAGCAGTACCACCGGGACAGCCTACGAGCAGTACTTC. This translates into CASSTTGTAYEQYF.

V usage is TRBV10-1 and J usage is TRBJ2-3; no definite D call. Germline CDR1 and CDR2: WNHNN and SYGVQD (reference sequence). The CDR3 spans 14 residues. V was shortened by 3 bases and J by 2 bases, with 9 bases between the two germline ends. The CDR3 nucleotides are TGCGCCAGCAGTGACTGGGCCCTCACAGATACGCAGTATTTT. This sequence encodes CASSDWALTDTQYF.

This clone has just one count. V gene TRBV9 combines with J gene TRBJ2-2; TRBD1 is a possible D gene (6 bases). The CDR3 has 14 residues. Germline values: CDR1 SGDLS, CDR2 YYNGEE. Trimming left V 3 bases short and J 7 bases short, with 13 bases between. CDR3 DNA sequence: TGTGCCAGCAGCGGGACAGCATTGGGCGGGGAGCTGTTTTTT. Translated, it gives CASSGTALGGELFF. Together with reference TRBV9 and TRBJ2-2, the CDR3 gives the full variable domain: DSGVTQTPKHLITATGQRVTLRCSPRSGDLSVYWYQQSLDQGLQFLIQYYNGEERAKGNILERFSAQQFPDLHSELNLSSLELGDSALYFCASSGTALGGELFFGEGSRLTVL.

This chain joins TRBV9 and TRBJ2-2, with a weak D call TRBD2 (7 bases). The V end lost 9 bases, the J end lost 4 bases, and 16 bases lay between the germline ends. CDR3 size: 14 residues. Germline assignment: CDR1 SGDLS and CDR2 YYNGEE. The CDR3 nucleotides are TGTGCCACCTCGGCGGGGGCGAGCACCGGGGAGCTGTTTTTT. This translates into CATSAGASTGELFF.

This clone has just a few counts. The chain employs TRBV5-6 and TRBJ2-2, with 14 positions matching TRBD2. Germline loops: CDR1 SGHDT, CDR2 YYEEEE. This CDR3 is 18 amino acids long. With 4 bases clipped from V and 1 base from J, the junction kept 6 bases outside the gene matches. In DNA, the CDR3 is TGTGCCAGCAGCCCGGGACTAGCGGGGGTATTGAACACCGGGGAGCTGTTTTTT. Its protein product is CASSPGLAGVLNTGELFF.

The chain recombines TRBV5-6 with TRBJ1-2; D unresolved. CDR1 is SGHDT and CDR2 is YYEEEE in the germline V gene. V lost 5 bases and J 7 bases, leaving 12 bases between the germline ends. The CDR3 is 12 amino acids. The CDR3 DNA follows: TGTGCCAGCAGGCCCCGGGGTTTTGGCTACACCTTC. As protein: CASRPRGFGYTF.

The sample holds a few counts of this clone. The chain carries TRBV11-3 and TRBJ2-3; TRBD2 agrees at 8 bases. The CDR3 length is 17 residues. Trimming cost V 5 bases and J 2 bases; bases outside gene matches: 12. CDR1 and CDR2 (germline): SGHNT, YENEEA. CDR3 protein: CASSPNSGGGDTDTQYF. The CDR3 bases are TGTGCCAGCAGCCCGAACTCCGGGGGGGGAGACACAGATACGCAGTATTTT.

This clone was counted between two and nine times. The V call is TRBV9, the J call TRBJ2-3; 10 nucleotides align to TRBD2. This CDR3 contains 14 residues. Looked up from germline, CDR1 is SGDLS and CDR2 is YYNGEE. V lost 7 bases, J lost 2 bases, and 4 bases stayed unmatched. The CDR3 bases are TGTGCCAGCGCCGGGACTAGCGCCACAGATACGCAGTATTTT. Translation gives CASAGTSATDTQYF.

The chain uses TRBV4-3 and TRBJ1-2; D is unresolved. Germline loops: CDR1 LGHNA, CDR2 YSLEER. The CDR3 sequence is 16 residues long. The ends were cut back, 0 bases at V and 2 bases at J, with 13 bases in the middle. The CDR3 nucleotides read TGCGCCAGCAGCCAAGATCTGGCCAGGCTGAACTATGGCTACACCTTC. This sequence encodes CASSQDLARLNYGYTF.